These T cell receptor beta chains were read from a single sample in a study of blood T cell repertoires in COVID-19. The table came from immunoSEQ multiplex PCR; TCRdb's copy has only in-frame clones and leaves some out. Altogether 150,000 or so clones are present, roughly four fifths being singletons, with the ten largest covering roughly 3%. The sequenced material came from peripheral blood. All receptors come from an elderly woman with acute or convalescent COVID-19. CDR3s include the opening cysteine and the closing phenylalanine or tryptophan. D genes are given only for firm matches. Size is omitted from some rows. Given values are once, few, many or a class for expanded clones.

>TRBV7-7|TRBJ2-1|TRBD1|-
CASSLDRGLSNEQFF
TGTGCTAGCAGCTTAGACAGGGGTCTGAGCAATGAGCAGTTCTTC
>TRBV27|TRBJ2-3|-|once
CASSPEKISYTDTQYF
TGTGCCAGCTCCCCGGAGAAGATTTCCTACACAGATACGCAGTATTTT
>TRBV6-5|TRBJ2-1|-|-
CASGGPQGSNEQFF
TGTGCCAGTGGGGGCCCACAGGGATCGAATGAGCAGTTCTTC
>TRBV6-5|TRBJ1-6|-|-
CASTTSYNSPLHF
TGTGCCAGCACGACTTCCTATAATTCACCCCTCCACTTT
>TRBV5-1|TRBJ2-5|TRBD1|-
CASSLGGQGETQYF
TGCGCCAGCAGCTTGGGGGGACAGGGAGAGACCCAGTACTTC
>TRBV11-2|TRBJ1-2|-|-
CASSFPGINYGYTF
TGTGCCAGCAGCTTCCCCGGGATTAACTATGGCTACACCTTC
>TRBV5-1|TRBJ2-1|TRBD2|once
CASSSTSGGAGHEQFF
TGCGCCAGCAGCTCCACTAGCGGGGGGGCCGGCCATGAGCAGTTCTTC
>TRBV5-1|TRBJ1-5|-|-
CASSLDGEPQHF
TGCGCCAGCAGCTTGGACGGGGAGCCCCAGCATTTT
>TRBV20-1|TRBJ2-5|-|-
CSASLAETQYF
TGCAGTGCCTCGCTAGCGGAGACCCAGTACTTC
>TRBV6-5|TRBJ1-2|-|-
CASSLDSNYGYTF
TGTGCCAGCAGTCTTGACAGCAACTATGGCTACACCTTC
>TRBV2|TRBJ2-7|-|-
CASSETGDYEQYF
TGTGCCAGCAGTGAAACCGGGGATTACGAGCAGTACTTC
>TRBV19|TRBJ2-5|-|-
CASSIGRGQETQYF
TGTGCCAGTAGTATAGGGCGGGGCCAAGAGACCCAGTACTTC
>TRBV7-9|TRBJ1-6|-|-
CASSSGGHYNSPLHF
TGTGCCAGCAGCTCCGGAGGGCACTATAATTCACCCCTCCACTTT
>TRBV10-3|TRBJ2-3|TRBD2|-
CAIRAGAGGTDTQYF
TGTGCCATCAGAGCGGGGGCGGGTGGTACAGATACGCAGTATTTT
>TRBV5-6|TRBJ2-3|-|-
CASSRLHGTQYF
TGTGCCAGCAGCCGTTTACATGGTACGCAGTATTTT
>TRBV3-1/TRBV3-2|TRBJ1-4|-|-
CASSPPGGTNEKLFF
TGTGCCAGCAGCCCCCCGGGCGGGACTAATGAAAAACTGTTTTTT
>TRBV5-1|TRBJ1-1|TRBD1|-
CASSFAQGATAEAFF
TGCGCCAGCAGCTTCGCACAGGGGGCCACGGCTGAAGCTTTCTTT
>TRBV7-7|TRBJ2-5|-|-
CASSPGAGGQETQYF
TGTGCCAGCAGCCCGGGGGCAGGGGGCCAAGAGACCCAGTACTTC
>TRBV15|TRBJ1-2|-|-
CATSRGAGNYGYTF
TGTGCCACCAGCAGAGGGGCAGGTAACTATGGCTACACCTTC
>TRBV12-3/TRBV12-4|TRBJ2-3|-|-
CASSFMYTQYF
TGTGCCAGCAGTTTTATGTATACGCAGTATTTT
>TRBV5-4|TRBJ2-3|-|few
CASSNAGSADTQYF
TGTGCCAGCAGCAACGCAGGGTCCGCAGATACGCAGTATTTT
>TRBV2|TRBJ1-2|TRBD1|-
CASTTTSGTEGYTF
TGTGCCAGCACCACTACCTCCGGGACAGAAGGCTACACCTTC
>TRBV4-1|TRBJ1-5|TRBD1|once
CASSQLQGMGQPQHF
TGCGCCAGCAGCCAACTACAGGGGATGGGTCAGCCCCAGCATTTT
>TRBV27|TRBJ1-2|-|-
CASSQRANYGYTF
TGTGCCAGCAGTCAACGGGCTAACTATGGCTACACCTTC
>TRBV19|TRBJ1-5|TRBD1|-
CASSPDRTGGQHF
TGTGCCAGTAGTCCGGATAGGACAGGGGGCCAGCATTTT
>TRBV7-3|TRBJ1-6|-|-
CASSLGGNSPLHF
TGTGCCAGCAGCTTGGGGGGGAATTCACCCCTCCACTTT
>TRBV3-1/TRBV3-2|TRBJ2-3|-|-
CASTLSSTDTQYF
TGTGCCAGCACCCTCTCGAGCACAGATACGCAGTATTTT
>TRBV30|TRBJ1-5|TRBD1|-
CAWSRPLRTGGHQPQHF
TGTGCCTGGAGTCGCCCCCTAAGGACAGGAGGTCATCAGCCCCAGCATTTT
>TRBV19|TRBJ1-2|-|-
CASSTPQVTIYGYTF
TGTGCCAGTAGTACTCCCCAGGTGACGATCTATGGCTACACCTTC
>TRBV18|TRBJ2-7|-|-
CASSPSGLYEQYF
TGTGCCAGCTCACCCTCCGGACTGTACGAGCAGTACTTC
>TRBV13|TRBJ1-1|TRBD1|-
CASSLGRTGIAEAFF
TGTGCCAGCAGCTTAGGCAGGACAGGGATCGCTGAAGCTTTCTTT
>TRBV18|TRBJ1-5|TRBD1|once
CASSRDRDQPQHF
TGTGCCAGCTCACGCGACAGGGATCAGCCCCAGCATTTT
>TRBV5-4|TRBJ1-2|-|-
CASSRRGAPVYGYTF
TGTGCCAGCAGCCGGAGGGGTGCTCCGGTCTATGGCTACACCTTC
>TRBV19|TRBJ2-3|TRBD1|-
CATQHGQGPTYTDTQYF
TGTGCCACCCAACACGGACAGGGCCCTACCTACACAGATACGCAGTATTTT
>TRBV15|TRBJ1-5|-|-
CATSSGGRQPQHF
TGTGCCACCAGCTCGGGGGGGCGACAGCCCCAGCATTTT
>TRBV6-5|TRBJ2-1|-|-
CASRLIDREEFF
TGTGCCAGCAGACTCATCGACAGGGAGGAGTTCTTC
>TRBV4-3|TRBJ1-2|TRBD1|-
CASSQDQGQPYGYTF
TGCGCCAGCAGCCAAGACCAGGGACAGCCCTATGGCTACACCTTC
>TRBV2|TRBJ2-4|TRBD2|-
CASSKLAEGDIQYF
TGTGCCAGCAGTAAACTAGCGGAAGGGGACATTCAGTACTTC
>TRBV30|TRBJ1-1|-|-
CAWRMNRYMNTEAFF
TGTGCCTGGAGGATGAACAGGTACATGAACACTGAAGCTTTCTTT
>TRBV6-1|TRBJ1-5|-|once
CASSEGSYSNQPQHF
TGTGCCAGCAGTGAGGGCTCCTATAGCAATCAGCCCCAGCATTTT
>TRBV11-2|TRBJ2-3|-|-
CASSPTVDTQYF
TGTGCCAGCAGCCCAACAGTAGATACGCAGTATTTT
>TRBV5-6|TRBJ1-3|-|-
CASSPPFWGPGNTIYF
TGTGCCAGCAGTCCGCCATTCTGGGGCCCTGGAAACACCATATATTTT
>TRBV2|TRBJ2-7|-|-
CASSEGSLDYEQYF
TGTGCCAGCAGTGAGGGTTCCCTAGACTACGAGCAGTACTTC
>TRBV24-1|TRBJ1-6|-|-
CATSELEQYNSPLHF
TGTGCCACCAGTGAATTAGAACAGTATAATTCACCCCTCCACTTT
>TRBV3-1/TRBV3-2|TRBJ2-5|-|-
CASSQRGAGETQYF
TGTGCCAGCAGCCAACGGGGGGCCGGGGAGACCCAGTACTTC